The entry that follows covers one T cell receptor (beta chain) sequence. This specimen includes other DNA sequences encoding the same CDR3. TCRdb keeps only in-frame clones here, not all; method: immunoSEQ multiplex PCR. This sample carries nearly 250,000 clones, 85% of them seen once, and the ten largest clones take about 9.3%. The data were taken from a study of blood T cell repertoires in COVID-19. Overall study context: In each case, the material was cDNA or gDNA derived from T cells, B-cell-depleted T cells, or PBMCs.

V dropped 1 base and J dropped 5; count of bases not matched to a gene: 6. CDR1 and CDR2 from the germline V gene are SGHDN and FVKESK. The CDR3 sequence is 17 residues long. The sequence came from a woman in her 50s with acute COVID-19. J is TRBJ2-5 and V is TRBV14; 14 bases match TRBD2. Sequencing used PBMCs or T cells enriched from blood (not recorded which). The CDR3 is CASSQGLAGGPRETQYF. The CDR3, as DNA: TGTGCCAGCAGCCAAGGACTAGCGGGGGGGCCAAGGGAGACCCAGTACTTC.